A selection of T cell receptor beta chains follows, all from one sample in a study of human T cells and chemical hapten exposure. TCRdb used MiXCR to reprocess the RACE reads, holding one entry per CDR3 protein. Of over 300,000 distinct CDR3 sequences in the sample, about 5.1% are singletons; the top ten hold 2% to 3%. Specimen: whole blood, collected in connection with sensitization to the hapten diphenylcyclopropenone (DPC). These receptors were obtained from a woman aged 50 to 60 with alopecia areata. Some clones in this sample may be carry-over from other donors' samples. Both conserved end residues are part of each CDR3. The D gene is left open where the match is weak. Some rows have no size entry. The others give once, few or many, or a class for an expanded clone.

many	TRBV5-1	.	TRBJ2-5	CASSLTSPGGETQYF	TGCGCCAGCAGCTTGACATCTCCGGGGGGCGAGACCCAGTACTTC
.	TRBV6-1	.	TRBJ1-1	CASSEWRALNTEAFF	TGTGCCAGCAGTGAGTGGAGGGCCTTGAACACTGAAGCTTTCTTT
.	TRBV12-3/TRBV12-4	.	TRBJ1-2	CASSLSGQGTGYTF	TGTGCCAGCAGTTTATCCGGGCAGGGTACCGGCTACACCTTC
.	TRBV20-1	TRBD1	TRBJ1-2	CSARIIQGANYGYTF	TGCAGTGCTAGGATAATACAGGGGGCTAACTATGGCTACACCTTC
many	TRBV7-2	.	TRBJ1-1	CASSLEQTLNTEAFF	TGTGCCAGCAGCTTAGAACAGACTTTGAACACTGAAGCTTTCTTT
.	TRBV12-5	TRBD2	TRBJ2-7	CASGFSGGPLEQYF	TGTGCTAGTGGTTTTAGCGGGGGGCCCCTCGAGCAGTACTTC
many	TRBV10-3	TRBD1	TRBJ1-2	CAIKIQGANGYTF	TGTGCCATCAAGATACAGGGGGCAAATGGCTACACCTTC
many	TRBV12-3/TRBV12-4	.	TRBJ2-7	CASSLPSSYEQYF	TGTGCCAGCAGCCTTCCATCCTCATACGAGCAGTACTTC
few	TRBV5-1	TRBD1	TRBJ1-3	CASRRDRGTGNTIYF	TGCGCCAGCAGGCGGGACAGGGGTACTGGAAACACCATATATTTT
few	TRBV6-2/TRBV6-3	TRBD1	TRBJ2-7	CAGGQGFYEQYF	TGTGCCGGTGGACAGGGCTTCTACGAGCAGTACTTC
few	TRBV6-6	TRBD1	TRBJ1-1	CASTSTGSHEAFF	TGTGCCAGCACCTCGACAGGGAGCCATGAAGCTTTCTTT
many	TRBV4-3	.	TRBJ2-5	CASSQAGPAYLQETQYF	TGCGCCAGCAGCCAAGCGGGGCCGGCGTACCTTCAAGAGACCCAGTACTTC
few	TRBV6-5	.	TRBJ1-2	CASSSHVAGTYGYTF	TGTGCCAGCAGTTCCCATGTCGCAGGGACTTATGGCTACACCTTC
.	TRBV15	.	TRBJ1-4	CATSSKQGPYEKLFF	TGTGCCACCAGCAGTAAACAGGGACCCTATGAAAAACTGTTTTTT
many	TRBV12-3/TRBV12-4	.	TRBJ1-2	CASSFRGGPQGYTF	TGTGCCAGCAGTTTTCGGGGTGGCCCCCAGGGCTACACCTTC